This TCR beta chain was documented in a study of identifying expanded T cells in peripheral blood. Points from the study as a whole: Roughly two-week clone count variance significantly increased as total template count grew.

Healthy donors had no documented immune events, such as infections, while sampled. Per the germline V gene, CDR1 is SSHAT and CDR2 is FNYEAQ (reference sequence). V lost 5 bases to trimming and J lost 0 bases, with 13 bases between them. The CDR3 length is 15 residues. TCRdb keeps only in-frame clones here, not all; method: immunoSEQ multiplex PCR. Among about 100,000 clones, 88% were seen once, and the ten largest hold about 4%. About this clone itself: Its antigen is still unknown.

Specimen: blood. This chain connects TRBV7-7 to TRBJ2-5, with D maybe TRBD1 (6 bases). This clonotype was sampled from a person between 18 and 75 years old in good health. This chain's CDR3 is CASSRQEGNQETQYF. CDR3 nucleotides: TGTGCCAGCAGCCGACAGGAAGGGAACCAAGAGACCCAGTACTTC.